This T cell receptor (beta chain) was sequenced for a study of early T cells in non-severe SARS-CoV-2 infection. For the study at large: Sequencing was performed on bulk RNA from unsorted whole blood, leaving chains unpaired. Whole-study results and caveats: VDJdb matching, biased toward anti-spike CD8 responses, missed private and CD4 specificities.

Unique molecular identifiers were attached to individual cDNA molecules. Using its own MiXCR run on the 5' RACE reads, TCRdb lists one record per CDR3 protein. The sample lists about 83,000 distinct CDR3 sequences, about 10% occurring once. This clonotype was seen more than once but under ten times. What it recognizes is unknown. V was shortened by 2 bases and J by 5 bases, with 9 bases between the two germline ends. The CDR3 is 13 residues long. CDR1 is SEHNR and CDR2 is FQNEAQ in the germline V gene (reference sequence). The material sequenced was whole blood, taken at baseline. The chain recombines TRBV7-9 with TRBJ2-5; D not certain. The clonotype was recovered from an adult who was a healthcare worker with PCR-confirmed SARS-CoV-2 infection or an uninfected control (not recorded which). Written as DNA, the CDR3 is TGTGCCAGCAGCTTAAGCCAGCTTGAGACCCAGTACTTC. It is translated as CASSLSQLETQYF. Using reference TRBV7-9 and TRBJ2-5 for the parts outside the CDR3, the full variable domain is DTGVSQNPRHKITKRGQNVTFRCDPISEHNRLYWYRQTLGQGPEFLTYFQNEAQLEKSRLLSDRFSAERPKGSFSTLEIQRTEQGDSAMYLCASSLSQLETQYFGPGTRLLVL.